This is a list of T cell receptor beta chains from one sample in a study of T cell repertoires in cytomegalovirus infection. TCRdb used MiXCR to reprocess the reads, holding one entry per CDR3 protein. The sample consists of approximately 550,000 distinct CDR3 sequences, 16% of them appearing once. Sample: CD8+ T cells from PBMCs. These receptor sequences come from a human donor in good health (CMV status not recorded). Some clones in this sample may be carry-over from other donors' samples. Both conserved end residues are part of each CDR3. The order of the fields is D gene, V gene, J gene, clone size, CDR3 protein, CDR3 DNA. The D gene is left open where the match is weak. Only some rows state a clone size, as once, few, many or a class for expanded clones.

TRBD1	TRBV7-9	TRBJ1-1	many	CASSSSTGQSITFF	TGTGCCAGCAGCTCATCGACGGGACAGAGTATCACTTTCTTT
TRBD1	TRBV27	TRBJ1-2	-	CASSVSPGQGLNYGYTF	TGTGCCAGCAGTGTCTCACCGGGACAGGGACTGAACTATGGCTACACCTTC
-	TRBV13	TRBJ2-1	-	CASSVDGDNEQFF	TGTGCCAGCAGCGTGGACGGAGACAATGAGCAGTTCTTC
-	TRBV29-1	TRBJ2-7	few	CSVPGVGIDEQYF	TGCAGCGTCCCGGGAGTGGGGATCGACGAGCAGTACTTC
-	TRBV5-6	TRBJ2-2	many	CASSLGRSLTGELFF	TGTGCCAGCAGCTTGGGTAGGAGCCTCACCGGGGAGCTGTTTTTT
TRBD2	TRBV9	TRBJ2-3	-	CASSHRTSDTDTQYF	TGTGCCAGCAGCCACCGGACTAGCGACACAGATACGCAGTATTTT
TRBD2	TRBV29-1	TRBJ2-1	-	CSSGTSAYNEQFF	TGCAGCAGCGGGACTAGCGCCTACAATGAGCAGTTCTTC
-	TRBV19	TRBJ1-5	-	CASSDPSDQPQHF	TGTGCCAGTAGTGACCCCTCGGATCAGCCCCAGCATTTT
-	TRBV4-1	TRBJ2-5	-	CASSQEVGAVQETQYF	TGCGCCAGCAGCCAAGAGGTGGGGGCGGTCCAAGAGACCCAGTACTTC
TRBD1	TRBV7-2	TRBJ1-4	many	CASSQGQVPFNEKLFF	TGTGCCAGCAGCCAAGGACAGGTCCCTTTCAATGAAAAACTGTTTTTT
-	TRBV6-6	TRBJ1-6	many	CASIGQGSSPLHF	TGTGCCAGCATTGGGCAGGGAAGTTCACCCCTCCACTTT
-	TRBV28	TRBJ2-1	many	CASSFDGGNEQFF	TGTGCCAGCAGTTTTGACGGTGGGAATGAGCAGTTCTTC
-	TRBV6-2/TRBV6-3	TRBJ2-7	many	CASSSAPSSRGSLTYEQYF	TGTGCCAGCAGTTCCGCCCCCAGCTCCAGGGGATCGCTAACCTACGAGCAGTACTTC
-	TRBV7-9	TRBJ2-7	many	CASSFLGRGSSYEQYF	TGTGCCAGCAGCTTCTTGGGACGGGGGAGCTCCTACGAGCAGTACTTC
TRBD1	TRBV11-2	TRBJ1-1	many	CASSLSVTGGTEAFF	TGTGCCAGCAGCTTAAGTGTGACAGGGGGCACTGAAGCTTTCTTT
TRBD1	TRBV10-3	TRBJ2-1	few	CAISLGTGGSYNEQFF	TGTGCCATCAGCCTAGGGACAGGGGGCTCCTACAATGAGCAGTTCTTC
TRBD2	TRBV6-1	TRBJ2-1	-	CASIEAGGDYNEQFF	TGTGCCAGCATAGAAGCGGGAGGAGATTACAATGAGCAGTTCTTC
-	TRBV14	TRBJ2-7	few	CASSLRDLRGEQYF	TGTGCCAGCAGCCTACGGGATCTCAGGGGCGAGCAGTACTTC
-	TRBV4-2	TRBJ1-2	-	CASSQVPRDGANYGYTF	TGTGCCAGCAGCCAAGTTCCCCGTGACGGAGCTAACTATGGCTACACCTTC
TRBD1	TRBV10-3	TRBJ1-1	many	CAISESGGQMNTEAFF	TGTGCCATCAGTGAGTCGGGGGGACAGATGAACACTGAAGCTTTCTTT
TRBD1	TRBV6-1	TRBJ1-2	many	CASTQERGRVYGYTF	TGTGCCAGCACCCAGGAGAGGGGGCGCGTCTATGGCTACACCTTC
TRBD2	TRBV27	TRBJ2-7	few	CASSSLTSGGPVYEQYF	TGTGCCAGCAGTTCCTTGACTAGCGGGGGGCCGGTCTACGAGCAGTACTTC
TRBD1	TRBV6-5	TRBJ1-5	-	CATGGTGNNRPQHF	TGTGCCACCGGCGGGACAGGGAACAATCGGCCCCAGCATTTT
TRBD2	TRBV19	TRBJ2-1	many	CAIGTSGYYNEQFF	TGTGCCATCGGCACTAGCGGGTACTACAATGAGCAGTTCTTC
-	TRBV7-9	TRBJ2-7	once	CASSLVVGASYEQYF	TGTGCCAGCAGCTTAGTTGTCGGGGCGAGCTACGAGCAGTACTTC
-	TRBV5-4	TRBJ1-3	-	CASSFGRTIYF	TGTGCCAGCAGCTTTGGGAGGACCATATATTTT
-	TRBV6-1	TRBJ1-3	many	CASRQDVSSGNTIYF	TGTGCCAGCAGGCAGGACGTCTCCTCTGGAAACACCATATATTTT
TRBD1	TRBV7-8	TRBJ2-7	many	CASSFDRGRTYEQYF	TGTGCCAGCAGCTTCGACAGGGGAAGAACCTACGAGCAGTACTTC
-	TRBV27	TRBJ2-6	many	CASSPWGQAYPSGANVLTF	TGTGCCAGCAGTCCCTGGGGGCAGGCCTACCCCTCTGGGGCCAACGTCCTGACTTTC
TRBD1	TRBV28	TRBJ2-3	few	CASSLLYLPDRADTQYF	TGTGCCAGCAGTTTACTCTATCTACCCGACAGGGCAGATACGCAGTATTTT
-	TRBV4-1	TRBJ2-3	-	CASSQGGSIRRDTQYF	TGCGCCAGCAGCCAAGGCGGCTCCATAAGGAGAGATACGCAGTATTTT
-	TRBV30	TRBJ2-1	-	CAWRAGGYNEQFF	TGTGCCTGGAGAGCTGGAGGCTACAATGAGCAGTTCTTC
TRBD2	TRBV7-9	TRBJ2-3	-	CASSPPPLASGSSTDTQYF	TGTGCCAGCAGCCCTCCCCCCTTGGCTAGCGGGAGCAGCACAGATACGCAGTATTTT
TRBD2	TRBV10-3	TRBJ2-1	-	CAISELRLAGGQYNEQFF	TGTGCCATCAGTGAGCTCAGACTAGCGGGAGGTCAGTACAATGAGCAGTTCTTC
TRBD1	TRBV18	TRBJ1-4	few	CASSPLDRAATNEKLFF	TGTGCCAGCTCACCCCTGGACAGGGCTGCAACTAATGAAAAACTGTTTTTT
-	TRBV6-2/TRBV6-3	TRBJ1-2	few	CASTGGRYDYTF	TGTGCCAGCACCGGGGGGAGGTATGACTACACCTTC
-	TRBV11-2	TRBJ2-7	-	CASSSGLTEPKNEQYF	TGTGCCAGCAGCTCAGGCCTCACCGAGCCGAAGAACGAGCAGTACTTC
TRBD2	TRBV4-2	TRBJ2-3	many	CASTDGTSGIDTQYF	TGTGCCAGCACGGACGGGACTAGCGGGATCGATACGCAGTATTTT
-	TRBV7-9	TRBJ2-7	many	CASSLYTALGSSYEQYF	TGTGCCAGCAGCTTATATACGGCACTTGGGTCTTCCTACGAGCAGTACTTC
-	TRBV7-6	TRBJ2-7	-	CASSHPWRKAYEQYF	TGTGCCAGCAGCCACCCATGGCGGAAAGCCTACGAGCAGTACTTC
-	TRBV5-5	TRBJ2-3	-	CASSWGLDSDTQYF	TGTGCCAGCAGCTGGGGGCTAGACTCAGATACGCAGTATTTT
-	TRBV7-2	TRBJ2-7	many	CASSLANSYEQYF	TGTGCCAGCAGCTTAGCCAATTCATACGAGCAGTACTTC
-	TRBV7-6	TRBJ1-1	many	CASSLVGWEGRTEAFF	TGTGCCAGCAGCTTAGTAGGTTGGGAGGGGCGCACTGAAGCTTTCTTT
TRBD1	TRBV7-8	TRBJ2-7	-	CASSRKGQGVGEQYF	TGTGCCAGCAGCCGCAAGGGACAGGGGGTAGGTGAGCAGTACTTC
TRBD2	TRBV2	TRBJ2-1	many	CASREGDGTSAFNEQFF	TGTGCCAGCAGGGAGGGGGATGGGACTAGCGCCTTCAATGAGCAGTTCTTC
-	TRBV27	TRBJ2-3	-	CASGGPLDTDTQYF	TGTGCCAGCGGGGGACCACTTGACACAGATACGCAGTATTTT
TRBD2	TRBV20-1	TRBJ2-7	-	CSARDRLAGIYEQYF	TGCAGTGCTAGAGATCGGCTAGCGGGTATCTACGAGCAGTACTTC
-	TRBV12-3/TRBV12-4	TRBJ1-6	many	CASSLAAGVNSPLHF	TGTGCCAGCAGTTTAGCGGCAGGGGTTAATTCACCCCTCCACTTT
-	TRBV28	TRBJ1-2	many	CASSLQVLRIQAYGYTF	TGTGCCAGCAGTTTACAAGTTCTGCGAATCCAGGCCTATGGCTACACCTTC
TRBD2	TRBV10-3	TRBJ2-1	many	CAISESPSGIEQFF	TGTGCCATCAGTGAGTCGCCTAGCGGAATTGAGCAGTTCTTC
-	TRBV6-6	TRBJ2-1	once	CDSSYRPDYNEQFF	TGTGACAGCAGTTACCGGCCAGATTACAATGAGCAGTTCTTC